Only a few counts were recorded for the clone carrying this T cell receptor beta chain. TCRdb analysed the RT-PCR reads with MiXCR anew, one entry per CDR3 protein. This table holds about 680,000 distinct CDR3 sequences, approximately 14% found once. This CDR3 contains 15 residues. Trimming stripped 0 bases from V and 1 base from J, with 10 bases between. Germline V gives CDR1 SGHRS, CDR2 YFSETQ. This TCR came from a female donor in good health, serving as a healthy control. The material sequenced was memory CD4+ T cells from blood. The chain uses TRBV5-1 and TRBJ2-5; D ambiguous. The CDR3: CASSLGGAPQETQYF. CDR3 DNA sequence: TGCGCCAGCAGCTTGGGCGGAGCTCCCCAAGAGACCCAGTACTTC.